This T cell receptor (beta chain) was profiled in a study of blood T cell repertoires in COVID-19. Whole-study context: Acute and convalescent COVID-19 specimens originated in the United States, Italy and Spain. In each case, the material was cDNA or gDNA derived from T cells, B-cell-depleted T cells, or PBMCs.

Authors' analysis steps: Amplification of reference gene primers provided the estimated nucleated cell counts. Profiling relied on immunoSEQ multiplex PCR, and the TCRdb table lists in-frame clones only, not all of them. V, J and clone size are taken as reported in that table, and D and trimming were inferred from the DNA itself. The data contain approximately 210,000 clones, roughly 84% of them singletons. Germline CDR1 MNHEY, CDR2 SVGAGI. The germline V and J ends were trimmed by 5 bases and 2 bases, with 13 bases remaining between them. The CDR3 length is 14 residues. The chain recombines TRBV6-5 with TRBJ2-7; a possible D gene is TRBD1 (5 bases). This TCR was recovered from a human donor in a cohort sampled during active COVID-19. Sample: peripheral blood. In nucleotides, the CDR3 is TGTGCCAGCAGTCCAACAGGACCCACCTACGAGCAGTACTTC. It translates to CASSPTGPTYEQYF.